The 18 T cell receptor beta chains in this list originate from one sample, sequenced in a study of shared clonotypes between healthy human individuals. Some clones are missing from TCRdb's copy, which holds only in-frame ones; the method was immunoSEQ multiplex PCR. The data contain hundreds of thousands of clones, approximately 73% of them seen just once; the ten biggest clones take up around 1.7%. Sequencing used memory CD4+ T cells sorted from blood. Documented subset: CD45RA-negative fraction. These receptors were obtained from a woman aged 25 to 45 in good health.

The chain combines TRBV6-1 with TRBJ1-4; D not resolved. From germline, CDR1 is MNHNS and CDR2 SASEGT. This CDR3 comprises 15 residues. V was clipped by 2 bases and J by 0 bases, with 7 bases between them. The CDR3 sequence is CASSEQFATNEKLFF. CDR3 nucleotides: TGTGCCAGCAGTGAACAGTTTGCAACTAATGAAAAACTGTTTTTT.

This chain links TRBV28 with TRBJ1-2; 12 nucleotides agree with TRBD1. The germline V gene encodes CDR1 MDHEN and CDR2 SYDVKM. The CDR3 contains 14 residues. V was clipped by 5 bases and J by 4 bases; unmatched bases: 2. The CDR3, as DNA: TGTGCCAGCAGTGGGGACAGGGGGCCCTATGGCTACACCTTC. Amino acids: CASSGDRGPYGYTF.

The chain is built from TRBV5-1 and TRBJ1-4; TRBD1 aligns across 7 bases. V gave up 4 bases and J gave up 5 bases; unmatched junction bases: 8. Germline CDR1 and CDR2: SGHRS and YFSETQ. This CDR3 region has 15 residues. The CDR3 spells CASSQQGTENEKLFF. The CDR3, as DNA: TGCGCCAGCAGCCAACAAGGGACAGAAAATGAAAAACTGTTTTTT.

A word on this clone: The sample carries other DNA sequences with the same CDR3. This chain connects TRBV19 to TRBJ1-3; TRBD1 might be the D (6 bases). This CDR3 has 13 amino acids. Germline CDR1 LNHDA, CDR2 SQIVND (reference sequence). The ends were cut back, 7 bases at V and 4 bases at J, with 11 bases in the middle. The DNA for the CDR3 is TGTGCCAGTATCGGGGGCCCCGGAAACACCATATATTTT. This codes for CASIGGPGNTIYF.

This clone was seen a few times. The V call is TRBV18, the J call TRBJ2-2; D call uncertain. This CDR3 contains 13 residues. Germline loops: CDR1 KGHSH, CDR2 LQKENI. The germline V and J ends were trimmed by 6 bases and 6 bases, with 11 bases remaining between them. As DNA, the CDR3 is TGTGCCAGCTCCCCTACCTGGGCCGGGGAGCTGTTTTTT. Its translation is CASSPTWAGELFF.

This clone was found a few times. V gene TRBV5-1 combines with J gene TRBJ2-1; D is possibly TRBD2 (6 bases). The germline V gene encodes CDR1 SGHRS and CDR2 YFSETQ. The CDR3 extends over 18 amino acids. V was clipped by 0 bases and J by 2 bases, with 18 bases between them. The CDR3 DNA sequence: TGCGCCAGCAGCTTGGCTCAAGGAAGCGGAGGGGCCTACAATGAGCAGTTCTTC. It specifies CASSLAQGSGGAYNEQFF.

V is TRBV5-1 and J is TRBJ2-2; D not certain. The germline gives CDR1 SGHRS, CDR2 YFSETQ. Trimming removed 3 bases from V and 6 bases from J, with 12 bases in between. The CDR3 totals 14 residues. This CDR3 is CASSSPVSAGELFF. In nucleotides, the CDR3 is TGCGCCAGCAGCTCACCTGTAAGTGCCGGGGAGCTGTTTTTT.

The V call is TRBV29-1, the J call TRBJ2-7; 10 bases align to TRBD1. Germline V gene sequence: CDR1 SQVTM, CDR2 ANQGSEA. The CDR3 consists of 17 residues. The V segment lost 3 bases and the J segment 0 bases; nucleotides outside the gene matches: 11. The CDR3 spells CSVDPRLDRGSSYEQYF. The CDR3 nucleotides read TGCAGCGTTGACCCTCGATTGGACAGGGGGAGCTCCTACGAGCAGTACTTC.

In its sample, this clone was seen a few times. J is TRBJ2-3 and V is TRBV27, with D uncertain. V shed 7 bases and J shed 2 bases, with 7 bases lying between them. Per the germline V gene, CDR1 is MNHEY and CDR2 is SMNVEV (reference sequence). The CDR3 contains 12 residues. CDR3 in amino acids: CASTIHTDTQYF. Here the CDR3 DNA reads TGTGCCAGCACCATCCACACAGATACGCAGTATTTT.

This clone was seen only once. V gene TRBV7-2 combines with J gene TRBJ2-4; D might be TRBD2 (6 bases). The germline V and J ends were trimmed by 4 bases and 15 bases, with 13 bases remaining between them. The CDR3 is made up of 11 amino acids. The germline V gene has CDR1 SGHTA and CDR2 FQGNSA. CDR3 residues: CASSSGSFAYF. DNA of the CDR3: TGTGCCAGCAGCTCCGGGAGCTTCGCGTACTTC. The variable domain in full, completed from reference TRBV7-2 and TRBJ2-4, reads GAGVSQSPSNKVTEKGKDVELRCDPISGHTALYWYRQSLGQGLEFLIYFQGNSAPDKSGLPSDRFSAERTGGSVSTLTIQRTQQEDSAVYLCASSSGSFAYFGAGTRLSVL.

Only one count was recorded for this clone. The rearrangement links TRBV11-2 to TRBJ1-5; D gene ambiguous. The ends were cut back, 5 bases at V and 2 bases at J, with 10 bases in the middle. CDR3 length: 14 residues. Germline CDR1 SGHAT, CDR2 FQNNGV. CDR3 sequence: CASSRAGGNQPQHF. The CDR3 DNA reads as TGTGCCAGCAGCCGCGCGGGAGGCAATCAGCCCCAGCATTTT.

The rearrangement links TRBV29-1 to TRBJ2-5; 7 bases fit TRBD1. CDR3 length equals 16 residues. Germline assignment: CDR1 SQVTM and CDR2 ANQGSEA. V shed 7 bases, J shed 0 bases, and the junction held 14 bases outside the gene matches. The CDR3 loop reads CSGATGVSRNQETQYF. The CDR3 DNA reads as TGCAGCGGGGCCACAGGGGTCTCTAGGAACCAAGAGACCCAGTACTTC.

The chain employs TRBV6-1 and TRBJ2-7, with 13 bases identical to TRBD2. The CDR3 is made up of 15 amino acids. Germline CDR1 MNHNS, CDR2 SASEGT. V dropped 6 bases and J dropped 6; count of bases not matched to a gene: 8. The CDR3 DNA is TGTGCCAGCAGCACAGGACTAGCGGGAGCATTCGAGCAGTACTTC. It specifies CASSTGLAGAFEQYF.

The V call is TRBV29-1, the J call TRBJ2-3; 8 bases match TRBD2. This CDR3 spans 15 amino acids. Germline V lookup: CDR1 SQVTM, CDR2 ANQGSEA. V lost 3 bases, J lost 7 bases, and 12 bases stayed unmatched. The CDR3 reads CSVETPSGSPNTQYF. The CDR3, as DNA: TGCAGCGTTGAGACTCCCAGCGGGAGTCCGAATACGCAGTATTTT.

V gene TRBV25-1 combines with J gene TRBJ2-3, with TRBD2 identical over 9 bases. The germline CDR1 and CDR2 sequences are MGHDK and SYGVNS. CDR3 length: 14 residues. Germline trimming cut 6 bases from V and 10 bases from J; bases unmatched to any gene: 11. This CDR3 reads CASRETSGWESQYF. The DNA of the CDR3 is TGTGCCAGCAGAGAGACTAGCGGTTGGGAATCGCAGTATTTT.

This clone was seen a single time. CDR3 sequence (DNA): TGTGCCAGCAGCCCGGGGACAGGGGCCTACGAGCAGTACTTC. It codes for CASSPGTGAYEQYF. V is TRBV11-2 and J is TRBJ2-7, with TRBD1 matching over 10 bases. Trimming cost V 5 bases and J 2 bases; bases outside gene matches: 3. Germline values: CDR1 SGHAT, CDR2 FQNNGV. The CDR3 totals 14 residues.

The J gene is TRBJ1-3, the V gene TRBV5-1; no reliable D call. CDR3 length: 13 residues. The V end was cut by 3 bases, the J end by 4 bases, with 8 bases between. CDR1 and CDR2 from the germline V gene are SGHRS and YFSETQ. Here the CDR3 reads CASSSSWGNTIYF. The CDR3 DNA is TGCGCCAGCAGCTCGAGCTGGGGAAACACCATATATTTT. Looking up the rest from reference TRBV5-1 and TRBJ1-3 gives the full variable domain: KAGVTQTPRYLIKTRGQQVTLSCSPISGHRSVSWYQQTPGQGLQFLFEYFSETQRNKGNFPGRFSGRQFSNSRSEMNVSTLELGDSALYLCASSSSWGNTIYFGEGSWLTVV.

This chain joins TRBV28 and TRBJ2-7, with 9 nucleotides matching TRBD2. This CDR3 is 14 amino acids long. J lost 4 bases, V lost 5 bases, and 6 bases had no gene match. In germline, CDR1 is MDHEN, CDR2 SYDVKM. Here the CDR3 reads CASSGTSPTYEQYF. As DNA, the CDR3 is TGTGCCAGCAGTGGGACTAGCCCAACTTACGAGCAGTACTTC.